This entry features one T cell receptor beta chain sequence. Other DNA sequences in this specimen translate into the identical CDR3. Here immunoSEQ multiplex PCR was the method, and the copy in TCRdb shows in-frame clones only, minus some. The sample includes around 2.1 million clones, under 97% of them seen just once. The data originate from a study of shared clonotypes between healthy human individuals. This CDR3 has 14 amino acids. After removal of 5 bases from V and 2 bases from J, the junction contained 0 bases not matched to a gene. Germline CDR1 is MDHEN and CDR2 is SYDVKM. The chain joins TRBV28 to TRBJ2-5; 12 nucleotides align to TRBD2. This TCR derives from a man younger than 30 in good health. The sequenced material came from naive CD4+ T cells sorted from blood. This sample's subset: CD45RA+ positively selected. The DNA for the CDR3 is TGTGCCAGCAGTCTAGCGGGGGGGCAAGAGACCCAGTACTTC. This translates into CASSLAGGQETQYF.